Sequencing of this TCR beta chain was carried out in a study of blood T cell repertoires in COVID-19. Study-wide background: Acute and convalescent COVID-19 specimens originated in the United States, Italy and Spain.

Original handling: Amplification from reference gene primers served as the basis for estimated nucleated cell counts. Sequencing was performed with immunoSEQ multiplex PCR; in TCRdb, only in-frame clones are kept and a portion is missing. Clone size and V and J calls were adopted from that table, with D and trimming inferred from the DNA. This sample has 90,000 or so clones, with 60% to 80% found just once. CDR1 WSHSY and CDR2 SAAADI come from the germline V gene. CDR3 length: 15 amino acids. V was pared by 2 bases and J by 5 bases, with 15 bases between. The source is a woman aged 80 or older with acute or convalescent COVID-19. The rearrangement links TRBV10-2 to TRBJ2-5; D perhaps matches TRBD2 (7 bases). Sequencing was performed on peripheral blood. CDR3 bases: TGCGCCAGCAGTGAGACGGGGGGCTTGGTTGAGACCCAGTACTTC. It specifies CASSETGGLVETQYF.